Given below is one TCR beta chain in context. Its antigen remains unidentified. No qualities accompany the bases; no much larger clone lies one base away. V and J are truncated by 4 bases and 8 bases respectively, leaving an intervening sequence of 12 bases. CDR1 and CDR2, per the germline V gene (reference sequence), are GTSNPN and SVGIG. Taken from cysteine to phenylalanine, the CDR3 has 12 residues. The read is trimmed to its CDR3 DNA, 36 bases read in frame from base 1. The source of the sample is a study of blood T cell repertoires in COVID-19 (dated by TCRdb to 2020 to 2021). General notes on the study: Collaborator samples came from the United States, Italy and Spain and covered acute and convalescent phases of COVID-19. The samples were drawn from two sources: the first 160 participants of the ongoing ImmuneRACE study, and about 1,300 subjects contributed by 6 global collaborators. The sample metadata nearly always contained a de-identified subject ID, COVID-19 status, age in years and sex. Where available, HLA class I and class II types were obtained from metadata supplied by the sample provider rather than from assay-based typing. The repertoires were released in a freely available public database intended as a resource for research on the immune response to SARS-CoV-2. The dataset comprised deeply sampled blood TCRbeta repertoires from subjects exposed to, actively infected with, or recovered from COVID-19. The prospective study material was composed of cDNA or gDNA derived from T cells, B-cell-depleted T cells, or PBMCs. Paper-wide results and their limitations: Clinical and demographic metadata were provided uncurated, with the amount varying by source and participant.

The immunoSEQ Assay, a bias-controlled multiplex PCR, was used to amplify TCRbeta CDR3 regions from genomic DNA. The authors processed their data as follows. The number of nucleated cells in each sample was estimated from the amplification of reference gene primers within the assay. Sequence reads were collapsed and filtered to measure the absolute abundance of every unique TCRbeta CDR3 rearrangement. For each sample, productive Simpson clonality was calculated by taking the square root of Simpson's diversity index across productive rearrangements. Imported from immuneACCESS, the table was reduced by TCRdb to in-frame sequences with V and J called. These copies leave out some clones; in studies compared against another copy, an unresolved V gene accounts for under half, and the cause of the remainder is not known. Clone size and V and J calls were adopted from that table, with D and trimming inferred from the DNA. The sample includes about half a million clones, with 70% to 90% observed a single time. Approximately 3% of the sample goes to the ten largest clones.

Collaborating institutions collected whole blood in K2EDTA tubes following their own protocols. For TCRbeta analysis, collaborators shipped samples in one of three forms: frozen whole blood, isolated PBMCs, or DNA extracted from either of those sample types. Rearrangement joined TRBV30 to TRBJ2-1; the D gene assignment is ambiguous. The TCR sequence derives from a human donor in a cohort sampled during active COVID-19. The material sequenced was peripheral blood. This receptor has the CDR3 CAWTPSSHEQFF. Here is the DNA: TGTGCCTGGACTCCGTCTTCCCATGAGCAGTTCTTC.